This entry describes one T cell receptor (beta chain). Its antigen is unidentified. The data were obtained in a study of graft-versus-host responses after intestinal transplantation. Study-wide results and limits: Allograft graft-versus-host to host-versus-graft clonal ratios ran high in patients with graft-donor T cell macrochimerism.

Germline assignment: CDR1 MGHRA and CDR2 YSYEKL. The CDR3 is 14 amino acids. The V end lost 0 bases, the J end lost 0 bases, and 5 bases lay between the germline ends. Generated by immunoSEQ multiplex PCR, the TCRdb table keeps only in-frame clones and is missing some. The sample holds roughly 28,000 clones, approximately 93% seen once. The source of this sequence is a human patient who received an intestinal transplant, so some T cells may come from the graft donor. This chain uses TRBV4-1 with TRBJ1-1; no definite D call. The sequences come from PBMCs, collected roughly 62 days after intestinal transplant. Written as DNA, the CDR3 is TGCGCCAGCAGCCAAGATCATTTGAACACTGAAGCTTTCTTT. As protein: CASSQDHLNTEAFF.